The sequence of this T cell receptor (beta chain) was determined in a study of T cells in Graves' hyperthyroidism and ophthalmopathy. Study context: Peripheral blood was collected at initial diagnosis, before any treatment. Study outcomes and limitations: For ophthalmopathy, model prediction preceded onset by a median about 6.2 months.

PBMCs were derived from under 13 ml fresh peripheral blood. This CDR3 spans 15 amino acids. The V gene's germline CDR1 is GTSNPN and CDR2 SVGIG (reference sequence). Between the trimmed V and J ends, which lost 0 bases and 5 bases, there was a span of 16 bases. This clonotype was seen many times. As yet, its antigen is unknown. Researchers amplified the TCR beta CDR3 regions from RNA transcripts. The TCR CDR3 was amplified in a first-round RT-PCR using the HTBI primer set. TCRdb reanalysed the multiplex PCR reads using MiXCR and keeps one entry per CDR3 protein. The sample lists about 510,000 distinct CDR3 sequences; 12% to 15% were seen once.

The V gene is TRBV30, the J gene TRBJ2-5; D possibly corresponds to TRBD1 (6 bases). The sequence derives from a woman aged 40 to 50 with Graves' hyperthyroidism. Material for sequencing was blood. The DNA for the CDR3 is TGTGCCTGGAGTGTACTTGGCAAGGGGGTGGAGACCCAGTACTTC. The encoded protein is CAWSVLGKGVETQYF.